This T cell receptor (beta chain) appears in the sequencing data of a study of blood T cell repertoires in COVID-19. Here immunoSEQ multiplex PCR was the method, and the copy in TCRdb shows in-frame clones only, minus some. The repertoire holds fewer than 350,000 clones, with about 91% as singletons. This CDR3 region has 12 residues. Trimming shortened V by 6 bases and J by 7 bases, and 9 bases separated the two germline ends. Germline V CDR1 and CDR2: WNHNN, SYGVQD (reference sequence). The chain carries TRBV10-1 and TRBJ1-4; D uncertain. The specimen was peripheral blood. The receptor was isolated from a woman aged 25 to 39 with COVID-19, enrolled during active disease. CDR3 in DNA: TGCGCCAGCAGCAACTATGGTGAAAAACTGTTTTTT. It codes for CASSNYGEKLFF.